This section outlines one T cell receptor (beta chain) sequence together with its context. Source study methods: Amplifying reference gene primers gave estimates of nucleated cell counts. Using immunoSEQ multiplex PCR, the repertoire was profiled, and TCRdb retains in-frame clones only, with some absent. V and J calls and clone size follow that table, whereas D and trimming were derived from the DNA. This repertoire shows about 75,000 clones, roughly 84% found once; its top ten account for about 20%. The sample belongs to a study of blood T cell repertoires in COVID-19. The wider study: The origin of the acute and convalescent COVID-19 samples was the United States, Italy and Spain.

This CDR3 region has 15 residues. CDR1 is SEHNR and CDR2 is FQNEAQ in the germline V gene (reference sequence). The V and J ends lost 2 bases and 3 bases, in that order; junction bases with no gene match: 6. The sequenced sample was peripheral blood. This TCR was recovered from a woman in her forties or fifties with acute or convalescent COVID-19. The chain combines TRBV7-9 with TRBJ1-1, with 7 bases aligning to TRBD1. CDR3 DNA sequence: TGTGCCAGCAGCTTACCACAGGGGCAGGACACTGAAGCTTTCTTT. The encoded protein is CASSLPQGQDTEAFF. The entire variable domain, with the rest obtained from reference TRBV7-9 and TRBJ1-1, is as follows: DTGVSQNPRHKITKRGQNVTFRCDPISEHNRLYWYRQTLGQGPEFLTYFQNEAQLEKSRLLSDRFSAERPKGSFSTLEIQRTEQGDSAMYLCASSLPQGQDTEAFFGQGTRLTVV.